This T cell receptor (beta chain) was captured in a study of blood T cell repertoires in COVID-19. Study summary: Italy, Spain and the United States were the sources of the convalescent and acute COVID-19 samples. T cells, B-cell-depleted T cells, or PBMCs provided the cDNA or gDNA that served as material.

Original processing notes: By means of reference gene primer amplification, nucleated cell counts were estimated. The data were produced by immunoSEQ multiplex PCR, yet TCRdb's version contains in-frame clones alone and is incomplete. Clone size and the V and J calls come from that table; the DNA yielded D and trimming. The data contain just under 150,000 clones, roughly 90% of them singletons. Trimming took 5 bases from V and 9 from J; bases not matched to a gene: 7. Looked up from germline, CDR1 is MNHEY and CDR2 is SMNVEV (reference sequence). This CDR3 has 15 amino acids. The chain has TRBV27 and TRBJ2-1, with TRBD2 matching over 13 bases. The sample taken for sequencing was peripheral blood. This sequence was found in a human donor in a cohort sampled during active COVID-19. The CDR3 DNA reads TGTGCCAGCAGTGGTCGACTAGCGGGGGGACTTGAGCAGTTCTTC. It codes for CASSGRLAGGLEQFF.